This T cell receptor beta chain was recorded in a study of T cell repertoires in cytomegalovirus infection. About the research overall: Public signatures in TCR beta pointed to CMV infection and matching HLA type.

A word on this clonotype: Its antigen is not known.

Trimming stripped 0 bases from V and 2 bases from J, with 7 bases between. This CDR3 spans 14 amino acids. Germline lookup yields CDR1 MNHEY and CDR2 SVGEGT. MiXCR was run by TCRdb on the reads, yielding one entry per CDR3 protein. The table has about 740,000 distinct CDR3 sequences, 35% to 45% seen once. Overall study results and limits: CMV carriers having the relevant HLA were flagged by cumulative public TCR beta family frequency. Clonotype analysis showed dominance of the ex vivo response by HLA-C-restricted CMV-specific TCR beta clonotypes.

This sequence joins TRBV6-2 or TRBV6-3 and TRBJ1-1; no clear D gene. The sequencing input was PBMCs. The sequence came from a human donor in good health (CMV status not recorded). Some clones in this sample may be carry-over from other donors' samples. CDR3 DNA sequence: TGTGCCAGCAGTTACTCCCCCTACAACACTGAAGCTTTCTTT. Encoded protein: CASSYSPYNTEAFF.